This passage covers 25 T cell receptor beta chains from one sample sequenced in a study of T cell responses to AZD1222 COVID-19 vaccine. Repertoires were generated with immunoSEQ multiplex PCR, while TCRdb's copy carries only in-frame clones and drops some. The sample carries some 100,000 clones, 87% recorded once. The sample consisted of peripheral blood, taken on day 0 of AZD1222 vaccination. The receptors derive from an adult in good health.

This clone appeared a single time. V gene TRBV4-2 combines with J gene TRBJ2-5; TRBD2 agrees at 7 bases. The CDR3 has 16 amino acids. V lost 3 bases to trimming and J lost 4 bases; unmatched junction nucleotides: 11. Germline V CDR1 and CDR2: LGHNA, YNFKEQ. The CDR3 DNA sequence: TGTGCCAGCAGCCAGGACGGGACTAAAGAGGGAGAGACCCAGTACTTC. Translated: CASSQDGTKEGETQYF.

The CDR3 sequence is CSVGGGRDYNEQFF. CDR3 in DNA: TGCAGCGTTGGGGGCGGGAGGGACTACAATGAGCAGTTCTTC. This chain connects TRBV29-1 to TRBJ2-1; the match to TRBD2 covers 9 bases. Germline V gene data show CDR1 as SQVTM and CDR2 as ANQGSEA. With V trimmed by 4 bases and J by 3 bases, 4 bases remained unmatched. This CDR3 has 14 residues.

The chain employs TRBV7-2 and TRBJ2-3; D unresolved. Germline V gives CDR1 SGHTA, CDR2 FQGNSA. Trimming shortened V by 0 bases and J by 1 base, and 5 bases separated the two germline ends. The CDR3 loop spans 14 amino acids. CDR3 in DNA: TGTGCCAGCAGCTTAGCCAGTGGCACAGATACGCAGTATTTT. It is translated as CASSLASGTDTQYF. Together with reference TRBV7-2 and TRBJ2-3, the CDR3 gives the full variable domain: GAGVSQSPSNKVTEKGKDVELRCDPISGHTALYWYRQSLGQGLEFLIYFQGNSAPDKSGLPSDRFSAERTGGSVSTLTIQRTQQEDSAVYLCASSLASGTDTQYFGPGTRLTVL.

This chain joins TRBV27 and TRBJ1-3; unclear D gene. The V end lost 0 bases, the J end lost 2 bases, and 11 bases lay between the germline ends. Germline assignment: CDR1 MNHEY and CDR2 SMNVEV (reference sequence). This CDR3 has 16 amino acids. In DNA form, the CDR3 reads TGTGCCAGCAGTTTATCGATGGCAGCTACTGGAAACACCATATATTTT. This translates into CASSLSMAATGNTIYF.

This clone is termed medium-sized. It may be a read error: a sequence one base away is much more abundant. The sample carries other DNA sequences with the same CDR3. The chain couples TRBV24-1 to TRBJ1-1; D is uncertain. This CDR3 is built from 12 residues. The V and J ends lost 5 bases and 1 base respectively, with 4 bases between them. Germline loops: CDR1 KGHDR, CDR2 SFDVKD. The CDR3 nucleotides read TGTGCCACCAGTGGCCCGAACACTGAAGCTTTCTTT. It translates to CATSGPNTEAFF.

The chain links TRBV25-1 to TRBJ2-3; 9 bases are shared with TRBD2. This CDR3 contains 16 residues. The V gene end was trimmed by 2 bases and the J gene end by 1 base; junction bases not matched to a gene: 4. CDR1 is MGHDK, CDR2 SYGVNS, per germline. In nucleotides, the CDR3 is TGTGCCAGCAGTGAAACGGCTAGCGGGGGCACAGATACGCAGTATTTT. This sequence encodes CASSETASGGTDTQYF.

Notes on this clone: Other DNA sequences in this sample translate to the same CDR3. This chain connects TRBV7-9 to TRBJ2-3; D unresolved. The V end was cut by 1 base, the J end by 4 bases, with 6 bases between. CDR1 is SEHNR and CDR2 is FQNEAQ in the germline V gene (reference sequence). The CDR3 covers 13 residues. The CDR3 DNA reads as TGTGCCAGCAGCTTAGGGTACTCAGATACGCAGTATTTT. The encoded protein is CASSLGYSDTQYF. Drawing the rest from reference TRBV7-9 and TRBJ2-3, the complete variable domain is DTGVSQNPRHKITKRGQNVTFRCDPISEHNRLYWYRQTLGQGPEFLTYFQNEAQLEKSRLLSDRFSAERPKGSFSTLEIQRTEQGDSAMYLCASSLGYSDTQYFGPGTRLTVL.

This chain links TRBV18 with TRBJ2-3, with a possible D match to TRBD2 (6 bases). This CDR3 contains 14 residues. Trimming removed 3 bases from V and 4 bases from J, with 11 bases in between. The V gene's germline CDR1 is KGHSH and CDR2 LQKENI. CDR3 DNA sequence: TGTGCCAGCTCACCGACTAGTAGGGCAGATACGCAGTATTTT. This sequence encodes CASSPTSRADTQYF. The full variable domain, its missing parts supplied by reference TRBV18 and TRBJ2-3, is NAGVMQNPRHLVRRRGQEARLRCSPMKGHSHVYWYRQLPEEGLKFMVYLQKENIIDESGMPKERFSAEFPKEGPSILRIQQVVRGDSAAYFCASSPTSRADTQYFGPGTRLTVL.

The chain recombines TRBV11-2 with TRBJ1-1; the D gene is possibly TRBD1 (6 bases). This CDR3 contains 17 residues. Germline CDR1 SGHAT, CDR2 FQNNGV. Trimming shortened V by 4 bases and J by 0 bases, and 18 bases separated the two germline ends. CDR3 region: CASSSDTGSPMNTEAFF. The DNA for the CDR3 is TGTGCCAGCAGCTCTGACACAGGGTCCCCAATGAACACTGAAGCTTTCTTT. Drawing the rest from reference TRBV11-2 and TRBJ1-1, the complete variable domain is EAGVAQSPRYKIIEKRQSVAFWCNPISGHATLYWYQQILGQGPKLLIQFQNNGVVDDSQLPKDRFSAERLKGVDSTLKIQPAKLEDSAVYLCASSSDTGSPMNTEAFFGQGTRLTVV.

The chain couples TRBV18 to TRBJ2-1; D call uncertain. The CDR3 consists of 14 residues. The ends were cut back, 2 bases at V and 8 bases at J, with 13 bases in the middle. Germline V lookup: CDR1 KGHSH, CDR2 LQKENI. Here the CDR3 DNA reads TGTGCCAGCTCACCAGATCAGGTATGGGATGAGCAGTTCTTC. Translating gives CASSPDQVWDEQFF.

The V call is TRBV27, the J call TRBJ2-7; the D gene is possibly TRBD2 (5 bases). The V end was cut by 3 bases, the J end by 7 bases, with 19 bases between. CDR3 length: 15 residues. Germline CDR1 and CDR2: MNHEY and SMNVEV (reference sequence). The CDR3 sequence is CASSFLPGKDSEQYF. The CDR3 nucleotides read TGTGCCAGCAGTTTCCTCCCCGGCAAGGACTCGGAGCAGTACTTC.

The V gene is TRBV20-1, the J gene TRBJ2-5; 11 bases are shared with TRBD2. The germline V gene has CDR1 DFQATT and CDR2 SNEGSKA (reference sequence). V shed 3 bases, J shed 4 bases, and the junction held 4 bases outside the gene matches. The CDR3 length is 14 residues. CDR3 loop: CSASVSGGGETQYF. For the CDR3, the DNA is TGCAGTGCTAGTGTTAGCGGGGGGGGAGAGACCCAGTACTTC.

This chain uses TRBV24-1 with TRBJ2-1; D possibly corresponds to TRBD2 (6 bases). V lost 3 bases and J lost 3, with 14 bases in between. This CDR3 region has 16 residues. Germline V gene sequence: CDR1 KGHDR, CDR2 SFDVKD. CDR3 in DNA: TGTGCCACCAGTGATCCTGGGGGGATCAACTACAATGAGCAGTTCTTC. Encoded protein: CATSDPGGINYNEQFF.

By share of the sample, this clone is medium-sized. CDR3 in amino acids: CASSQDNRNTYEQYF. The CDR3 coding sequence is TGCGCCAGCAGCCAAGATAACAGGAACACCTACGAGCAGTACTTC. V usage is TRBV4-1 and J usage is TRBJ2-7; D perhaps matches TRBD1 (5 bases). There are 15 residues in the CDR3. CDR1 and CDR2 (germline): MGHRA, YSYEKL. V lost 0 bases and J lost 2, with 11 bases in between.

The rearrangement uses TRBV7-2 and TRBJ2-3; D call uncertain. Trimming cost V 2 bases and J 6 bases, with 9 bases left between them. The CDR3 is 13 residues long. Looked up from germline, CDR1 is SGHTA and CDR2 is FQGNSA. DNA of the CDR3: TGTGCCAGCAGCTTACTCGCTTTGGATACGCAGTATTTT. Protein sequence: CASSLLALDTQYF. The complete variable domain, with remaining parts taken from reference TRBV7-2 and TRBJ2-3, reads GAGVSQSPSNKVTEKGKDVELRCDPISGHTALYWYRQSLGQGLEFLIYFQGNSAPDKSGLPSDRFSAERTGGSVSTLTIQRTQQEDSAVYLCASSLLALDTQYFGPGTRLTVL.

This clone has just one count. The rearrangement joins TRBV7-2 to TRBJ1-2; D may be TRBD1 (6 bases). V was cut by 2 bases and J by 7 bases, with 11 bases left in between. The CDR3 totals 13 residues. CDR1 is SGHTA and CDR2 is FQGNSA in the germline V gene. The CDR3 sequence is CASSLNREGGYTF. Written as DNA, the CDR3 is TGTGCCAGCAGCTTAAACAGGGAGGGTGGCTACACCTTC.

This clone was counted only a few times. The V gene is TRBV5-1, the J gene TRBJ2-5; D remains ambiguous. Looked up from germline, CDR1 is SGHRS and CDR2 is YFSETQ. V was trimmed by 2 bases and J by 2 bases, leaving 10 bases between them. This CDR3 comprises 14 residues. The CDR3 loop is CASSLSSAQETQYF. The CDR3 DNA reads TGCGCCAGCAGCTTATCTTCCGCTCAAGAGACCCAGTACTTC.

This rearrangement joins TRBV7-6 to TRBJ2-7; 9 bases are a match to TRBD1. The CDR3 is 15 amino acids. Losses at the gene ends were 1 base for V and 2 bases for J; bases not matched to a gene: 3. Germline V gives CDR1 SGHVS, CDR2 FNYEAQ. The CDR3 nucleotides read TGTGCCAGCAGCTTAGGGACAGGGGTCGCCTACGAGCAGTACTTC. Amino acids: CASSLGTGVAYEQYF.

This chain connects TRBV7-2 to TRBJ2-3; D call uncertain. The CDR3 consists of 14 residues. CDR1 and CDR2 (germline): SGHTA, FQGNSA. Trimming left V 5 bases short and J 2 bases short, with 11 bases between. The CDR3 loop is CASSPTTNTDTQYF. CDR3 nucleotides: TGTGCCAGCAGCCCAACTACCAACACAGATACGCAGTATTTT.

This chain links TRBV6-5 with TRBJ1-1, with a possible D match to TRBD1 (5 bases). Germline CDR1 MNHEY, CDR2 SVGAGI. Deletions cut 5 bases from V and 10 bases from J, with 17 bases between. The CDR3 is 13 residues long. The CDR3 spells CASSKPHAGPAFF. CDR3 coding DNA: TGTGCCAGCAGTAAACCCCATGCAGGGCCAGCTTTCTTT.

This chain joins TRBV6-5 and TRBJ1-2; D ambiguous. Germline-derived CDR1 and CDR2 are MNHEY and SVGAGI. This CDR3 is built from 14 residues. V dropped 6 bases and J dropped 2 bases, with 13 bases sitting between them. CDR3 nucleotide sequence: TGTGCCAGCAGACCTGGTGGAGCAAACTATGGCTACACCTTC. This sequence encodes CASRPGGANYGYTF.

The V gene is TRBV7-3, the J gene TRBJ2-1; TRBD2 is a possible D gene (5 bases). This CDR3 contains 13 residues. CDR1 is SGHTA and CDR2 is FQGTGA in the germline V gene. The V end lost 1 base, the J end lost 10 bases, and 11 bases lay between the germline ends. The CDR3, as DNA: TGTGCCAGCAGCTTAATGGTCGGGAAAGAGCAGTTCTTC. Translation gives CASSLMVGKEQFF.

The chain links TRBV11-2 to TRBJ1-2; possible D gene TRBD1, 6 bases. The V gene's germline CDR1 is SGHAT and CDR2 FQNNGV. The CDR3 totals 15 residues. The ends were cut back, 2 bases at V and 4 bases at J, with 14 bases in the middle. This CDR3 reads CASSLPGVDGYGYTF. The DNA for the CDR3 is TGTGCCAGCAGCTTACCAGGGGTAGACGGCTATGGCTACACCTTC.

This chain links TRBV9 with TRBJ2-7; perhaps TRBD2 as D (6 bases). Looked up from germline, CDR1 is SGDLS and CDR2 is YYNGEE. This CDR3 comprises 14 residues. V lost 4 bases, J lost 3 bases, and 14 bases lay in between. CDR3 in DNA: TGTGCCAGCAGCCCCCGACTAGGATACTACGAGCAGTACTTC. Translating gives CASSPRLGYYEQYF.

The rearrangement uses TRBV4-2 and TRBJ1-1, with a tentative D call TRBD1 (6 bases). The CDR3 spans 16 residues. The germline V gene encodes CDR1 LGHNA and CDR2 YNFKEQ. With 4 bases removed from V and 4 bases from J, the gap between germline ends came to 19 bases. The CDR3 DNA sequence: TGTGCCAGCAGCCGCTACCTCGGGGGGGCCGGCACTGAAGCTTTCTTT. It translates to CASSRYLGGAGTEAFF.